These T cell receptor beta chains were read from a single sample in a study of blood T cell repertoires in COVID-19. Clones were sequenced by immunoSEQ multiplex PCR, and TCRdb holds only the in-frame ones, with some missing. The sample shows 180,000 or so clones, about 87% of them seen only once. Sequenced sample: peripheral blood. These receptors all stem from a man aged 40-55 years with active or convalescent COVID-19. Both conserved end residues are part of each CDR3.

TRBJ1-1 13 TRBV12-3/TRBV12-4 CASSARGRDEAFF
TRBJ1-2 14 TRBV7-9 CASSPDRVGYGYTF
TRBJ1-3 11 TRBV29-1 CSVVHGNTIYF
TRBJ2-3 14 TRBV5-4 CASSRDRGTDTQYF
TRBJ2-1 16 TRBV7-2 CASSSQSGTGNNEQFF
TRBJ2-7 13 TRBV27 CASSFRQGVPQYF
TRBJ1-6 12 TRBV5-4 CASSLESSPLHF
TRBJ1-4 14 TRBV11-1 CASSLGPGAEKLFF
TRBJ1-1 15 TRBV5-4 CASSLSGTGGTEAFF
TRBJ2-7 12 TRBV2 CASSKMSGEQYF
TRBJ2-7 16 TRBV6-6 CASSRTVVASSYEQYF
TRBJ2-3 17 TRBV6-1 CASSEIRGRGGQDTQYF
TRBJ1-6 16 TRBV7-9 CASSLVSGQGYSPLHF
TRBJ2-7 13 TRBV2 CASNRLADYEQYF
TRBJ1-2 14 TRBV2 CASSAQQGAGGYTF
TRBJ1-5 15 TRBV6-5 CASSSGAGVNQPQHF
TRBJ2-2 17 TRBV5-1 CASSFLAGGAGTGELFF
TRBJ1-5 14 TRBV6-5 CASRGQGKGQPQHF
TRBJ1-3 15 TRBV7-2 CASSQTGGRGNTIYF
TRBJ2-7 13 TRBV19 CASKGQGVDEQYF
TRBJ2-3 15 TRBV2 CASSDNTGSTDTQYF
TRBJ1-3 18 TRBV11-2 CASSPHGGGGRSGNTIYF
TRBJ1-1 12 TRBV2 CARGREVTEAFF
TRBJ1-5 15 TRBV9 CASSVGGIGNQPQHF
TRBJ2-1 15 TRBV9 CASSVQTGNYNEQFF
TRBJ2-3 16 TRBV9 CASSVSGGRTTDTQYF
TRBJ1-1 15 TRBV19 CASRAPGTGGLVAFF
TRBJ1-6 15 TRBV28 CASSPPDRGISPLHF
TRBJ1-1 13 TRBV29-1 CSVSRGPNTEAFF
TRBJ1-5 16 TRBV19 CASSIVRQYSNQPQHF
TRBJ1-2 17 TRBV7-8 CASSLGGGILANYGYTF
TRBJ2-2 20 TRBV5-1 CASSLRPAGRASTNTGELFF
TRBJ1-4 16 TRBV7-9 CASSTQGGRGNEKLFF
TRBJ2-7 11 TRBV20-1 CSARTSYEQYF
TRBJ1-2 12 TRBV28 CATWGTLIGYTF
TRBJ2-7 15 TRBV19 CASSIAGTPNYEQYF
TRBJ2-7 15 TRBV5-6 CASSPGLAGPYEQYF
TRBJ1-6 16 TRBV6-5 CASSYSSDRSNSPLHF
TRBJ2-1 15 TRBV6-5 CASSYGTSGHNEQFF
TRBJ1-5 13 TRBV2 CASRTTGNQPQHF
TRBJ1-4 13 TRBV7-3 CASSLIRGEKLFF
TRBJ1-2 13 TRBV27 CASSLSGTYGYTF
TRBJ2-7 14 TRBV5-4 CASSRYRGTYEQYF
TRBJ1-1 13 TRBV6-2/TRBV6-3 CASSVGGITEAFF
TRBJ1-1 14 TRBV7-9 CASSLPQDQSPAFF
TRBJ1-4 16 TRBV19 CASSVDRVGTNEKLFF
TRBJ1-1 13 TRBV6-5 CASSRTANTEAFF
TRBJ2-7 12 TRBV10-2 CASSGQGYEQYF
TRBJ1-2 13 TRBV3-1/TRBV3-2 CASSHSGPGTCTF
TRBJ2-7 15 TRBV25-1 CASSEYVGQGTKQYF
TRBJ1-6 19 TRBV7-8 CASSFLDRGQSSYNSPLHF
TRBJ2-1 13 TRBV10-3 CAISPDSNNEQFF
TRBJ1-5 13 TRBV28 CASELQAWGPQHF
TRBJ1-1 15 TRBV6-6 CASSKKTGMNTEAFF
TRBJ1-1 14 TRBV30 CAWNPGHSNTEAFF
TRBJ2-4 16 TRBV4-1 CASSQTQPGAKNIQYF
TRBJ1-4 15 TRBV7-9 CASSPDRANNEKLFF
TRBJ2-7 15 TRBV27 CASSLTGTGTYEQYF